These 10 T cell receptor beta chains were all obtained from the same sample, sequenced in a study of molecular identifiers for immune sequencing clone quantification. TCRdb re-derived calls from the PCR reads in MiXCR, one entry per CDR3 protein. The sample lists about 510,000 distinct CDR3 sequences, around 25% seen once, with roughly 0.77% in the top ten. Sequencing used naive CD8+ T cells from blood, with Jurkat cell RNA spiked in. The subset is: FACS-sorted CD8+CD4-CCR7+CD45RA+ naive T cells. The receptor source for this set is a human donor in good health. Some libraries in this study had Jurkat cell RNA spiked in.

This clonotype came up a few times. This chain links TRBV5-3 with TRBJ2-7; D possibly uses TRBD1 or TRBD2 (5 bases each). TRBV5-3 is flagged as an ORF with uncertain function. V lost 8 bases, J lost 0 bases, and 15 bases lay in between. The CDR3 is made up of 14 amino acids. CDR3: CASSTGRDSYEQYF. The DNA for the CDR3 is TGTGCCAGCAGCACAGGACGGGACTCCTACGAGCAGTACTTC.

This sequence joins TRBV12-5 and TRBJ2-2, with D possibly matching TRBD2 (5 bases). The CDR3 has 15 amino acids. Between the trimmed V and J ends, which lost 7 bases and 4 bases, there was a span of 16 bases. Looked up from germline, CDR1 is LGHNT and CDR2 is FRNRAP. In DNA, the CDR3 is TGTGCTAGTGCCGAGGCGGGCCATGTCACCGGGGAGCTGTTTTTT. Its translation: CASAEAGHVTGELFF.

This clonotype occurred a few times. V gene TRBV7-6 combines with J gene TRBJ2-7, with D possibly being TRBD2 (5 bases). This CDR3 is built from 15 residues. Between the trimmed V and J ends, which lost 5 bases and 6 bases, there was a span of 20 bases. Germline assignment: CDR1 SGHVS and CDR2 FNYEAQ. Written as DNA, the CDR3 is TGTGCCAGCAGCCCTAGTCCCGGGGAGAGGTCCGAGCAGTACTTC. This sequence encodes CASSPSPGERSEQYF.

The chain carries TRBV4-2 and TRBJ1-3, with 10 bases that match TRBD1. Germline V gene sequence: CDR1 LGHNA, CDR2 YNFKEQ. The CDR3 has 18 residues. After removal of 1 base from V and 7 bases from J, the junction contained 13 bases not matched to a gene. The CDR3 loop reads CASSQGLAGTGVGNTIYF. The DNA for the CDR3 is TGTGCCAGCAGCCAAGGGCTTGCCGGGACAGGGGTCGGGAACACCATATATTTT.

The gene calls are TRBV6-2 or TRBV6-3 and TRBJ2-1, with TRBD1 matching over 8 bases. This CDR3 contains 14 residues. From germline, CDR1 is MNHEY and CDR2 SVGEGT. V was pared by 8 bases and J by 4 bases, with 7 bases of the junction left unmatched. CDR3 region: CASEVRGPYNEQFF. For the CDR3, the DNA is TGTGCCAGCGAGGTCAGGGGGCCGTACAATGAGCAGTTCTTC.

This clonotype was counted between two and nine times. V is TRBV27 and J is TRBJ2-1; 10 bases map to TRBD2. Germline V gene data show CDR1 as MNHEY and CDR2 as SMNVEV (reference sequence). This CDR3 has 20 amino acids. The V gene end was trimmed by 5 bases and the J gene end by 9 bases; junction bases not matched to a gene: 25. The CDR3 loop is CASSPGTAISSGGPVGEQFF. The CDR3 DNA reads as TGTGCCAGCAGTCCAGGGACAGCCATATCTAGCGGGGGACCCGTAGGTGAGCAGTTCTTC.

The rearrangement links TRBV9 to TRBJ2-7; tentative D call: TRBD1 (5 bases). Looked up from germline, CDR1 is SGDLS and CDR2 is YYNGEE. This CDR3 region has 16 residues. V lost 4 bases to trimming and J lost 0 bases, with 17 bases between them. CDR3: CASSLSLGQSSYEQYF. In nucleotides, the CDR3 is TGTGCCAGCAGCCTTTCCCTGGGGCAGAGCTCCTACGAGCAGTACTTC.

V usage is TRBV6-6 and J usage is TRBJ2-3; TRBD1 aligns across 8 bases. This CDR3 is 16 amino acids long. CDR1 is MNHNY, CDR2 SVGAGI, per germline (reference sequence). Germline trimming cut 0 bases from V and 2 bases from J; bases unmatched to any gene: 4. The CDR3 here is CASSYSDRAYTDTQYF. CDR3 DNA: TGTGCCAGCAGTTACTCGGACAGGGCGTACACAGATACGCAGTATTTT.

This chain uses TRBV12-3 or TRBV12-4 with TRBJ1-6, with unresolved D. The CDR3 extends over 16 amino acids. Between the trimmed V and J ends, which lost 6 bases and 8 bases, there was a span of 20 bases. This CDR3 reads CASSTGLNGPHSPLHF. In DNA, the CDR3 is TGTGCCAGCAGCACTGGACTCAATGGGCCTCATTCACCCCTCCACTTT.

This clonotype has at least ten counts. The chain joins TRBV4-3 to TRBJ2-7, with D maybe TRBD1 (5 bases). The CDR3 loop spans 15 amino acids. Germline V lookup: CDR1 LGHNA, CDR2 YSLEER. Deletions cut 4 bases from V and 1 base from J, with 14 bases between. The CDR3 DNA follows: TGCGCCAGCAGCCCCACCGGGCAGGGATCCTACGAGCAGTACTTC. The encoded protein is CASSPTGQGSYEQYF.